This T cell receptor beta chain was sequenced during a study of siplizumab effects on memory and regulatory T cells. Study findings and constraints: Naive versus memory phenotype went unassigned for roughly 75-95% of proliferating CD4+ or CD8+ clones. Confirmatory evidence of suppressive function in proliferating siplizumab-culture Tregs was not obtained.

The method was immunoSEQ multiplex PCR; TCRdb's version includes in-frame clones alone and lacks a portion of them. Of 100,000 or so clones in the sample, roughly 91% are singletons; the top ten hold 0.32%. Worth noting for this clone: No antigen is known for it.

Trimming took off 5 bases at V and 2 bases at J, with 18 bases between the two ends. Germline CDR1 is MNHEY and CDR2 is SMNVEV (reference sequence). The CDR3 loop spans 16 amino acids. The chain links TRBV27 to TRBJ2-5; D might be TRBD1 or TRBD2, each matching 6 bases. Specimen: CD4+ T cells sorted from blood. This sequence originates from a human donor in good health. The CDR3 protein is CASSAGVAGIQETQYF. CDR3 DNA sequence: TGTGCCAGCAGTGCAGGGGTCGCGGGGATACAAGAGACCCAGTACTTC.